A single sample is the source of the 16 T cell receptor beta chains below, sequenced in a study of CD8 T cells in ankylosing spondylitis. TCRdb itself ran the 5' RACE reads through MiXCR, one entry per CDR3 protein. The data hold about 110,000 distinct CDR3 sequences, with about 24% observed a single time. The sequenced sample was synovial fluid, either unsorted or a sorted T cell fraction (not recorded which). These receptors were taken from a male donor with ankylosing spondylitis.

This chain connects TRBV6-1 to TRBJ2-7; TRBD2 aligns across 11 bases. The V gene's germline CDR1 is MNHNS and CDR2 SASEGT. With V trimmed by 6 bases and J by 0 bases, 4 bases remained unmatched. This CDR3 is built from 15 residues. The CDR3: CASSPGLAVSYEQYF. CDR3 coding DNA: TGTGCCAGCAGCCCGGGACTAGCGGTCTCCTACGAGCAGTACTTC.

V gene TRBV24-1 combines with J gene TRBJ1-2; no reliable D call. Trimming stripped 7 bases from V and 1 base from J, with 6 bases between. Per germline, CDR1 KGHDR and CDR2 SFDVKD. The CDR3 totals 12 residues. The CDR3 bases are TGTGCCACCAGCCCCGATAACTATGGCTACACCTTC. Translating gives CATSPDNYGYTF.

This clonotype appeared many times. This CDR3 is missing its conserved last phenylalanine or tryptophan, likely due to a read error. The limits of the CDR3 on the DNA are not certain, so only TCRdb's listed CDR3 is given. The CDR3 protein is CASSVVRTS. The V and J genes are TRBV27 and TRBJ2-7; the table's D call TRBD2 went unverified against the DNA. Germline V gives CDR1 MNHEY, CDR2 SMNVEV (reference sequence). The CDR3 is 9 residues long, ends included.

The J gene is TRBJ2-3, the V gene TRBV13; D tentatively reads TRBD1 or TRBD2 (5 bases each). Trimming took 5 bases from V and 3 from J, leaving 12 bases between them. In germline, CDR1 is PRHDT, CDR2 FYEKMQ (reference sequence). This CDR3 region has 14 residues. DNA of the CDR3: TGTGCCAGCAGCGATCACAGGAGGACAGATACGCAGTATTTT. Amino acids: CASSDHRRTDTQYF.

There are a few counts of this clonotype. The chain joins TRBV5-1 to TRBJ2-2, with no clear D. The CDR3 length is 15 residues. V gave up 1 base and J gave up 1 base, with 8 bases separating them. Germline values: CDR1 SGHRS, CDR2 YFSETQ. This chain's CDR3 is CASSLQNGNTGELFF. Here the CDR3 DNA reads TGCGCCAGCAGCTTGCAAAACGGGAACACCGGGGAGCTGTTTTTT.

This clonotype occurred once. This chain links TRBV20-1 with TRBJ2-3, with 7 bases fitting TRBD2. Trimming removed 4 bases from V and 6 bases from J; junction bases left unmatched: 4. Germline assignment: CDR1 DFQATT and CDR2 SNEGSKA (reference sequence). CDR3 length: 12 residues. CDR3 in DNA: TGCAGTGCTAATCCCGGGAGGGATACGCAGTATTTT. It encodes CSANPGRDTQYF.

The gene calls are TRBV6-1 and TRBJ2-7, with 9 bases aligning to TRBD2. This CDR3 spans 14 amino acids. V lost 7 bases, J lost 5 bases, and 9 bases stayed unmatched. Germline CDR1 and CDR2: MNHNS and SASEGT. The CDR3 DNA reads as TGTGCCAGCACCCAGTGCGGACTAGCGAACGAGCAGTACGTC. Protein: CASTQCGLANEQYV.

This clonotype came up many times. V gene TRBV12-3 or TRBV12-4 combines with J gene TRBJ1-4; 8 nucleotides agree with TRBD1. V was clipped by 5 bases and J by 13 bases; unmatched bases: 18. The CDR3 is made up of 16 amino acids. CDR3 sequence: CASSPQGPTGGSGLFF. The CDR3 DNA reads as TGTGCCAGCAGTCCTCAGGGACCCACAGGGGGGTCCGGACTGTTTTTT.

The CDR3 DNA follows: TGCGCCAGCAGCCCTGCGGCGGGACAGTTCGAGCAGTACTTC. This gives the protein CASSPAAGQFEQYF. The rearrangement links TRBV5-1 to TRBJ2-7, with a possible D match to TRBD1 (7 bases). The CDR3 runs to 14 residues. Deletions cut 4 bases from V and 6 bases from J, with 17 bases between. The germline V gene has CDR1 SGHRS and CDR2 YFSETQ. Supplemented by reference TRBV5-1 and TRBJ2-7, the full variable domain reads KAGVTQTPRYLIKTRGQQVTLSCSPISGHRSVSWYQQTPGQGLQFLFEYFSETQRNKGNFPGRFSGRQFSNSRSEMNVSTLELGDSALYLCASSPAAGQFEQYFGPGTRLTVT.

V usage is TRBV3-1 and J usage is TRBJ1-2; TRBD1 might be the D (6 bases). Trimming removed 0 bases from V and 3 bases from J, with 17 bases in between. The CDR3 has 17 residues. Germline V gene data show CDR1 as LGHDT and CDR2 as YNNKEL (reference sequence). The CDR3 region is CASSQDEMGAAHYGYTF. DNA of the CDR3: TGTGCCAGCAGCCAAGATGAGATGGGGGCAGCCCACTATGGCTACACCTTC. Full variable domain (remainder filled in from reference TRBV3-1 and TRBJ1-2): DTAVSQTPKYLVTQMGNDKSIKCEQNLGHDTMYWYKQDSKKFLKIMFSYNNKELIINETVPNRFSPKSPDKAHLNLHINSLELGDSAVYFCASSQDEMGAAHYGYTFGSGTRLTVV.

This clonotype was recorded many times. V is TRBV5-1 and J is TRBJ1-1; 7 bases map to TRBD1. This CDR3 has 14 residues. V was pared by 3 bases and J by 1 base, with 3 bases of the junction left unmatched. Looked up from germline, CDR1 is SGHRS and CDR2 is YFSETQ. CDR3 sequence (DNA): TGCGCCAGCAGCTCGGGACAGCCGAACACTGAAGCTTTCTTT. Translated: CASSSGQPNTEAFF. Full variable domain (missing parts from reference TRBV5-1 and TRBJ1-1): KAGVTQTPRYLIKTRGQQVTLSCSPISGHRSVSWYQQTPGQGLQFLFEYFSETQRNKGNFPGRFSGRQFSNSRSEMNVSTLELGDSALYLCASSSGQPNTEAFFGQGTRLTVV.

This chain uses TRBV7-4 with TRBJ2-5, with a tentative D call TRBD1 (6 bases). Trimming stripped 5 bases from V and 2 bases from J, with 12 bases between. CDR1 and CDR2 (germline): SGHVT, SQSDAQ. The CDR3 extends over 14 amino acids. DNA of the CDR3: TGTGCCAGCAGCAACCGGGACACGCAAGAGACCCAGTACTTC. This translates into CASSNRDTQETQYF.

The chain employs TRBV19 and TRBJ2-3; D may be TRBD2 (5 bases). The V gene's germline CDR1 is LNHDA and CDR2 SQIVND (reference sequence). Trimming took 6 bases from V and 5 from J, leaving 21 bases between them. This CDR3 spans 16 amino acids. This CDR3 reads CASSIPRGDGGDTQYF. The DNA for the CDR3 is TGTGCCAGTAGCATACCCCGGGGAGATGGTGGAGATACGCAGTATTTT. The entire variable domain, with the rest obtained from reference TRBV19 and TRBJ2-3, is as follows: DGGITQSPKYLFRKEGQNVTLSCEQNLNHDAMYWYRQDPGQGLRLIYYSQIVNDFQKGDIAEGYSVSREKKESFPLTVTSAQKNPTAFYLCASSIPRGDGGDTQYFGPGTRLTVL.

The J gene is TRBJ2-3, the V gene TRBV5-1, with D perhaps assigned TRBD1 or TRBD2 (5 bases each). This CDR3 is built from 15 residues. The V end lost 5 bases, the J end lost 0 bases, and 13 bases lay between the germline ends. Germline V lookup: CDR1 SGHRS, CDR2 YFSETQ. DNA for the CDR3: TGCGCCAGCAGTCAGACGGGGCGTAGCACAGATACGCAGTATTTT. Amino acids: CASSQTGRSTDTQYF. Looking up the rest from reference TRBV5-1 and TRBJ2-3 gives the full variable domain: KAGVTQTPRYLIKTRGQQVTLSCSPISGHRSVSWYQQTPGQGLQFLFEYFSETQRNKGNFPGRFSGRQFSNSRSEMNVSTLELGDSALYLCASSQTGRSTDTQYFGPGTRLTVL.

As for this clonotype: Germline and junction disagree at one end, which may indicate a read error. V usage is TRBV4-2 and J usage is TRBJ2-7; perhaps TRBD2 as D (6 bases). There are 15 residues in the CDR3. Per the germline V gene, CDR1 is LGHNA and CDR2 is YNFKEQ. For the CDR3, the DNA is TGTGCCAGCAGCCAAGTCGGTAGCGGAAACTACGAACAGTACTTC. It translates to CASSQVGSGNYEQYF.

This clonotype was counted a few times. CDR3 nucleotide sequence: TGTGCCAGCACTCTAGGCGGGGTTGAAGAGACCCAGTACTTC. Protein: CASTLGGVEETQYF. The chain uses TRBV12-3 or TRBV12-4 and TRBJ2-5; D may be TRBD2 (6 bases). Trimming took off 7 bases at V and 3 bases at J, with 15 bases between the two ends. The CDR3 spans 14 residues.